This entry lists 5 T cell receptor beta chains sequenced from one sample in a study of T cells in Graves' hyperthyroidism and ophthalmopathy. TCR beta CDR3 regions were amplified from RNA. HTBI primers drove first-round RT-PCR of the TCR CDR3. TCRdb re-called the multiplex PCR reads with MiXCR, one entry per CDR3 protein. The sample has 450,000 to 600,000 distinct CDR3 sequences, around 15% seen once; the top ten hold around 13%. The sample was blood. These receptors all stem from a middle-aged woman with Graves' hyperthyroidism.

This clonotype has only a few counts. V usage is TRBV9 and J usage is TRBJ1-1; D is unresolved. The germline V gene encodes CDR1 SGDLS and CDR2 YYNGEE. The CDR3 is made up of 14 amino acids. Trimming took off 0 bases at V and 1 base at J, with 7 bases between the two ends. The chain's CDR3 is CASSVEEQNTEAFF. CDR3 nucleotides: TGTGCCAGCAGCGTAGAGGAACAGAACACTGAAGCTTTCTTT.

This clonotype was recorded only once. A much bigger clone sits one base away, suggesting this may be a read error. The chain has TRBV20-1 and TRBJ1-1, with a weak D call TRBD1 (5 bases). Deletions cut 4 bases from V and 2 bases from J, with 14 bases between. Germline values: CDR1 DFQATT, CDR2 SNEGSKA (reference sequence). The CDR3 sequence is 14 residues long. The CDR3 DNA follows: TGCAGTGCTAAAGATCGCAGGGCAAACACTGAAGCTTTCTTT. Protein: CSAKDRRANTEAFF.

This chain links TRBV29-1 with TRBJ2-7; 10 bases match TRBD2. CDR3 length: 16 residues. Germline CDR1 SQVTM, CDR2 ANQGSEA. Trimming at V came to 4 bases and at J to 0 bases, leaving 9 bases not matched to a gene. The DNA for the CDR3 is TGCAGCGTTGGCACTAGCGGGATGGACCCCTCCTACGAGCAGTACTTC. Translation gives CSVGTSGMDPSYEQYF.

The chain uses TRBV3-1 and TRBJ2-7, with D possibly called TRBD1 or TRBD2 (7 bases each). Germline loops: CDR1 LGHDT, CDR2 YNNKEL (reference sequence). This CDR3 has 14 residues. V lost 8 bases, J lost 2 bases, and 16 bases lay in between. The CDR3 sequence: CASAGGTATYEQYF. CDR3 in DNA: TGTGCCAGCGCCGGGGGGACAGCGACCTACGAGCAGTACTTC.

Many counts were recorded for this clonotype. This sequence joins TRBV7-8 and TRBJ2-2, with D maybe TRBD1 (6 bases). The germline CDR1 and CDR2 sequences are SGHVS and FQNEAQ. The CDR3 has 15 amino acids. V was cut by 1 base and J by 7 bases, with 13 bases left in between. CDR3 in amino acids: CASSLEWGRNGELFF. The DNA of the CDR3 is TGTGCCAGCAGCTTAGAATGGGGGCGCAACGGGGAGCTGTTTTTT.